The source of this T cell receptor beta chain is a study of shared clonotypes between healthy human individuals (dated by TCRdb to about 2020). Background on the whole study: The cohort included a few men and a couple of women between 18 and 49 years of age. Leukapheresis yielded between about 0.9 and 10 billion PBMCs per donor. To estimate repertoire size and how much clonotype sharing occurs between individuals, the study deeply sequenced the blood TCR repertoires of roughly 5 healthy adults. To increase sequencing depth and limit assay-specific biases, different laboratories used diverse techniques to prepare libraries and sequence TCR repertoires. For each donor, CD4 naive and CD4 memory were each given three plates, CD8 naive was given two plates, and CD8 memory was given one plate. General conclusions and limits of the study: Sharing across several donors was observed for approximately 5% of naive CD4, less than 4% of naive CD8, around 2.5% of memory CD4, and roughly 0.4% of memory CD8 clonotypes. Sampling was restricted to blood, and TCR repertoires in tissue are likely to differ from TCR repertoires in blood. Estimated clonotype richness was generally larger for naive than for memory subsets. Even with the large sequencing depth, rarefaction of the sorted-subset datasets indicated that sequencing was incomplete. Higher generation probabilities were observed for clonotypes shared by all four sorted-subset donors than for non-shared clonotypes. Because the study included a small number of donors, the genetic and exposure-history diversity represented was limited. Pairwise subsampling indicated that sequencing depth was expected to affect the degree of clonotype sharing among donors.

Healthy HIV-negative adults with no recently reported acute infections or vaccinations were included as donors. Every donor was a Caucasian adult living in Nashville, Tennessee, USA. CD4+ T cells were enriched through magnetic negative selection, after which naive cells were positively selected on CD45RA and the remaining negative fraction served as the memory subset. Blood was collected by leukapheresis, and PBMCs were isolated by Ficoll-Histopaque density gradient centrifugation and then cryopreserved in liquid nitrogen vapor phase. Analytical flow cytometry was used to check the purity and quantity of each magnetically sorted T cell population. From each sorted fraction, genomic DNA was isolated and quantified by UV absorbance on a Nanodrop 2000c. Using the deep immunoSEQ assay, multiplex PCR amplified TCR CDR3 regions from genomic DNA. Extracted genomic DNA from each cell subset was distributed evenly across all wells of several immunoSEQ 96-well plates, and each plate was treated as a replicate. For sorted subsets, roughly 200 ng of genomic DNA, equivalent to roughly 33,000 T cell genomes, went into each replicate PCR. The purified libraries were quantified using a Qubit 3.0 fluorometer, sized with a Bioanalyzer 2100, and then quantified again using the KAPA Library Quantification kit. Every immunoSEQ 96-well plate was sequenced on a separate single-read 150-cycle Illumina NextSeq 550 flow cell. The paper's data handling went like this. Because the immunoSEQ output included only junctional sequences and no quality scores, the filtering could not be the same as the filtering used for full-length reads. Sequences were annotated with PyIR, a Python wrapper for IgBLAST v1.9, and V/J genes and CDR3 were assigned using IMGT germline references. Reads were filtered out if the reads had weak V/J assignments (E-value above 1e-6), no CDR3, stop codons, out-of-frame junctions, or ambiguous translated residues. V3J clonotypes were defined as sequences sharing an identical inferred V gene, J gene, and CDR3 amino acid sequence. Percentage overlap between repertoires was calculated by dividing the number of shared unique clonotypes by the size of the smaller repertoire. Repertoire richness was assessed with RTK rarefaction, the Chao1 estimator, and Recon v2.1 estimates of unobserved clonotypes. Generation probabilities for all TCRbeta clonotypes obtained by the gDNA method from a handful of donors were computed using OLGA. The immuneACCESS repertoire file appears here via TCRdb, limited to in-frame rearrangements. These files lack a portion of the clones; in checked studies, under half of the deficit traces to unresolved V genes, and the cause of the others is not known. V, J and clone size are those of that table, while D and trimming were read from the DNA. For this sample there are 2 million or so clones; 85% to 95% appear just once. The biggest ten clones account for roughly 0.13% of the sample.

Regarding this clone: No antigen is known for it. It has no much larger one-base neighbor in the sample; base qualities were not kept.

Spanning cysteine to phenylalanine, the CDR3 consists of 13 amino acids. Only the CDR3 region is kept as DNA, spanning 39 bases read in frame from base 1. Taken from the germline V gene (reference sequence), the CDR1 and CDR2 loops are GTSNPN and SVGIG. Trimming costs V 1 base and J 7 bases, and their ends lie 11 bases apart. The specimen was naive CD4+ T cells sorted from blood. Read against the paper, the sample's cell subset or site label means: CD45RA+ positively selected. The chain is assembled from TRBV30 and TRBJ2-4, with no confident D gene call. This sequence originates from a young man in good health. This receptor carries the CDR3 CAWSGGVGNIQYF. The DNA sequence is as follows: TGTGCCTGGAGTGGCGGTGTCGGCAACATTCAGTACTTC.